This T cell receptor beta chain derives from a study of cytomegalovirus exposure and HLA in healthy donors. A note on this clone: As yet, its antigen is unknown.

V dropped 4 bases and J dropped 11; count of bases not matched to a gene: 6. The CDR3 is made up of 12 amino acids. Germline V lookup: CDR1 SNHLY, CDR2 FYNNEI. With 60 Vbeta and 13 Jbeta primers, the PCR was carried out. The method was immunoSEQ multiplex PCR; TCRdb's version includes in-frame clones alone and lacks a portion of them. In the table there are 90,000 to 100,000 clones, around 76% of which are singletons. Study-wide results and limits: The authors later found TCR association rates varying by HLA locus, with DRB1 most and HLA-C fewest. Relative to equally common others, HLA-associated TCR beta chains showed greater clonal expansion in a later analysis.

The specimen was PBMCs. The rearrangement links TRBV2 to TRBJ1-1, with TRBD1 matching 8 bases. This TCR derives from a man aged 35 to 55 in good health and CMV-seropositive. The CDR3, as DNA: TGTGCCAGCAGTGGGGTTCAGGGGGCGGCTTTCTTT. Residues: CASSGVQGAAFF.